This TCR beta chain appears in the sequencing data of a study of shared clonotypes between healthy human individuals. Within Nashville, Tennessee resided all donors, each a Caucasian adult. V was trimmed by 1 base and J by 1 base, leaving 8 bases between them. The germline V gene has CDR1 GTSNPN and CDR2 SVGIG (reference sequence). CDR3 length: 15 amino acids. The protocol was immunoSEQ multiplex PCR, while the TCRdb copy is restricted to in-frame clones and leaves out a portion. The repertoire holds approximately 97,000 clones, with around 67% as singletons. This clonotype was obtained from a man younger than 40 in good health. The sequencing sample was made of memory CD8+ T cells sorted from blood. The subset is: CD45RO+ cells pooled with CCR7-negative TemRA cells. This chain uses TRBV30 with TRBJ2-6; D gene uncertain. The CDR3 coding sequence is TGTGCCTGGAGTGCTACGATGTCTGGGGCCAACGTCCTGACTTTC. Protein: CAWSATMSGANVLTF.